This note documents a single T cell receptor beta chain sequence. This specimen comes from a study of T cell changes during pregnancy in multiple sclerosis. Some clones are missing from TCRdb's copy, which holds only in-frame ones; the method was immunoSEQ multiplex PCR. This table has nearly 40,000 clones, around 90% appearing once. The clonotype originates from a female donor with multiple sclerosis, enrolled in a pregnancy study. The specimen comprised CD4+ T cells from peripheral blood mononuclear cells, sampled in the third trimester of pregnancy.

The CDR3 nucleotides are TGTGCCAGCAGCGCTAGCGGGAGGGGTGAGACCCAGTACTTC. Protein sequence: CASSASGRGETQYF. This chain uses TRBV7-9 with TRBJ2-5, with 12 positions matching TRBD2. The CDR3 totals 14 residues. From germline, CDR1 is SEHNR and CDR2 FQNEAQ (reference sequence). J was trimmed by 5 bases and V by 5 bases; bases with no gene match: 3.